The clone carrying this T cell receptor beta chain was detected a few times. Its specificity is not known. The data were obtained in a study of T cells after yellow fever vaccination. Findings and caveats of the study: Subsequent to the booster, the majority of primary-vaccination clones reappeared (96% CD4, 88% CD8). Though it reached lower strength, the secondary response hit its peak faster, day 5 versus 15. Shared CD4/CD8 clonotypes were a small share, likely from convergent recombination.

The CDR3 extends over 17 amino acids. Germline V gene data show CDR1 as SGDLS and CDR2 as YYNGEE. V was shortened by 0 bases and J by 6 bases, with 16 bases between the two germline ends. Researchers made TCR cDNA using 5'RACE template switching, and this step added a universal primer site and UMIs. TCRdb re-called the 5' RACE reads through MiXCR, storing one row per CDR3 protein. The sample carries around 530,000 distinct CDR3 sequences, about a sixth recorded once. The rearrangement joins TRBV9 to TRBJ1-6, with a possible D match to TRBD1 (5 bases). The sequence was collected from a young man who received the YFV17D yellow fever vaccine. The sequencing here drew on PBMCs, taken 5 to 6 days after the first yellow fever vaccination. CDR3 in amino acids: CASSVEREGDVNSPLHF. DNA of the CDR3: TGTGCCAGCAGCGTAGAGAGGGAAGGGGATGTTAATTCACCCCTCCACTTT.